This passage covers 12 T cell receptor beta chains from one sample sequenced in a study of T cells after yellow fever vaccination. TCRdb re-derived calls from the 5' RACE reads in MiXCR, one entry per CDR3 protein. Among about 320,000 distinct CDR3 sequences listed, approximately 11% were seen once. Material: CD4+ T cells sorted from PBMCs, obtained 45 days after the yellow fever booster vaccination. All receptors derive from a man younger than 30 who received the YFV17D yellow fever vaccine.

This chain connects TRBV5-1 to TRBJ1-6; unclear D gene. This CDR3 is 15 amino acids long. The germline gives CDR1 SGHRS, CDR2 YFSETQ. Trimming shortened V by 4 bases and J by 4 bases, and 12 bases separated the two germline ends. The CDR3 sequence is CASSPRTDYNSPLHF. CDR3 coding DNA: TGCGCCAGCAGCCCTCGGACGGATTATAATTCACCCCTCCACTTT. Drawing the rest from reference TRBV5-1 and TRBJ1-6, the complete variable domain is KAGVTQTPRYLIKTRGQQVTLSCSPISGHRSVSWYQQTPGQGLQFLFEYFSETQRNKGNFPGRFSGRQFSNSRSEMNVSTLELGDSALYLCASSPRTDYNSPLHFGNGTRLTVT.

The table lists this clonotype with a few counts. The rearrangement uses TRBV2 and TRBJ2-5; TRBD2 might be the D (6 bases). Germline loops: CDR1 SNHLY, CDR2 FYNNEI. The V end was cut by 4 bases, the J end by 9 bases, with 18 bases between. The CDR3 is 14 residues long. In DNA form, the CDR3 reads TGTGCCAGCAGTGCCACGGGGGTTCGATTTCCCCAGTACTTC. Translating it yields CASSATGVRFPQYF.

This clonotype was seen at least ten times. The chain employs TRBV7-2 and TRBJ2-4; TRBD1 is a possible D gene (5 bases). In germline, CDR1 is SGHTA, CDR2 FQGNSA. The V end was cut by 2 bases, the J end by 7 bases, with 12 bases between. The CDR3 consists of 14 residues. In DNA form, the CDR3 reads TGTGCCAGCAGCTTATTGCAGGGTTGGAACATTCAGTACTTC. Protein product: CASSLLQGWNIQYF.

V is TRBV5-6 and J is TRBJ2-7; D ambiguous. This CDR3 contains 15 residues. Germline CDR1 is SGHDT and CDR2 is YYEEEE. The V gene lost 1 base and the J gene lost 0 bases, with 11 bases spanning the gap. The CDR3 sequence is CASSLRRQDSYEQYF. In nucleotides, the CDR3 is TGTGCCAGCAGCTTGCGTCGCCAGGACTCCTACGAGCAGTACTTC.

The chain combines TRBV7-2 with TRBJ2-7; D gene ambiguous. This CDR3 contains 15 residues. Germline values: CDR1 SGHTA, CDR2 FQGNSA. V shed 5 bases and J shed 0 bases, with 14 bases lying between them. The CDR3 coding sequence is TGTGCCAGCAGCCTCCTCGACATTAGCTCCTACGAGCAGTACTTC. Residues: CASSLLDISSYEQYF.

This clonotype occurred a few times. The CDR3 spells CASSPRAGQGASDTQYF. DNA of the CDR3: TGTGCCAGCAGCCCCCGCGCGGGGCAGGGGGCTTCGGATACGCAGTATTTT. J is TRBJ2-3 and V is TRBV7-9, with 8 bases aligning to TRBD1. The CDR3 runs 17 residues. CDR1 is SEHNR, CDR2 FQNEAQ, per germline (reference sequence). The V and J ends lost 5 bases and 6 bases, in that order; junction bases with no gene match: 16.

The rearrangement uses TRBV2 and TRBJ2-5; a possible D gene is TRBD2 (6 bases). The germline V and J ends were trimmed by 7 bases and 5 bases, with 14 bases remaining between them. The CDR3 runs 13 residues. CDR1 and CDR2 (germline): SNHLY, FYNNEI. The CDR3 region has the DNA TGTGCCAGCACTCGTTGGGGGGAGGAGACCCAGTACTTC. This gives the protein CASTRWGEETQYF.

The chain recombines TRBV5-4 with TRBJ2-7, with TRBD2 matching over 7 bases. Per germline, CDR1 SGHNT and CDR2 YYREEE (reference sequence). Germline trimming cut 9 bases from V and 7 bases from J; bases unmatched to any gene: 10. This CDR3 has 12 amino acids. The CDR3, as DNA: TGTGCCACTGACAGAGACGGGGGGGAGCAGTACTTC. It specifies CATDRDGGEQYF.

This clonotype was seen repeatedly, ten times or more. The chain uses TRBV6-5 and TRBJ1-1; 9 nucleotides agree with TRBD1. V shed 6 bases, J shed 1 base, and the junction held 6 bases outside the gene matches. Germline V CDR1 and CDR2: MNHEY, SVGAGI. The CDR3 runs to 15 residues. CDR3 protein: CASSPQGQGNTEAFF. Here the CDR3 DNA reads TGTGCCAGCAGCCCCCAGGGACAGGGGAACACTGAAGCTTTCTTT.

The CDR3 protein is CSAKAGTDTQYF. DNA of the CDR3: TGCAGTGCTAAAGCGGGGACAGATACGCAGTATTTT. The V and J genes are TRBV20-1 and TRBJ2-3; 7 bases agree with TRBD2. J gave up 3 bases and V 4 bases, and 1 base lay outside the gene matches. Germline CDR1 and CDR2: DFQATT and SNEGSKA (reference sequence). The CDR3 spans 12 residues.

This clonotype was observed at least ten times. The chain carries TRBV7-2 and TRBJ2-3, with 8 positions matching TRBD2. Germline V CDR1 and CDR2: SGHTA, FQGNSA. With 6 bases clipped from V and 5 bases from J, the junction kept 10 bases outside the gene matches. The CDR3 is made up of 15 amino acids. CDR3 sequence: CASRPPAGGKDTQYF. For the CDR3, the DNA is TGTGCCAGCAGGCCCCCGGCGGGGGGCAAAGATACGCAGTATTTT.

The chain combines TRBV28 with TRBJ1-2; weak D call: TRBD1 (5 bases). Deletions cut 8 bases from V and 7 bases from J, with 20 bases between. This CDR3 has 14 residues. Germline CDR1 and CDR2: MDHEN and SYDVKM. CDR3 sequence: CASASGTRAGGYTF. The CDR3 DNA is TGTGCCAGCGCGTCCGGGACCCGGGCGGGTGGCTACACCTTC.